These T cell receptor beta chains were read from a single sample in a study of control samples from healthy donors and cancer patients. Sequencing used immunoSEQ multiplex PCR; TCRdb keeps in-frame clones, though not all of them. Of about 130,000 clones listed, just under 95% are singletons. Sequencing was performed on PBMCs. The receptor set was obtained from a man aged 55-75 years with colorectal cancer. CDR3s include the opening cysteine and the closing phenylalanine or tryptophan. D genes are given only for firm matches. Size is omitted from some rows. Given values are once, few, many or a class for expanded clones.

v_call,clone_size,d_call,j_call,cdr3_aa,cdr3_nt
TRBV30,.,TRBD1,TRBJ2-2,CAWSLGQGNNGELFF,TGTGCCTGGAGCCTGGGACAGGGGAACAATGGGGAGCTGTTTTTT
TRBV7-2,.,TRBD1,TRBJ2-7,CASSLGTEPSYEQYF,TGTGCCAGCAGCCTCGGGACAGAGCCTTCCTACGAGCAGTACTTC
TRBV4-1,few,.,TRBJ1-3,CASSQPPTGNTIYF,TGCGCCAGCAGCCAACCGCCTACTGGAAACACCATATATTTT
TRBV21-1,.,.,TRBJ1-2,CASSPRVGQGARGYTF,.
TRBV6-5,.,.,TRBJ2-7,CASRTTGMEQYF,TGTGCCAGCAGGACCACCGGTATGGAGCAGTACTTC
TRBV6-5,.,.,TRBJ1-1,CASIPAEGGQTEAFF,TGTGCCAGCATCCCCGCGGAAGGGGGTCAGACTGAAGCTTTCTTT
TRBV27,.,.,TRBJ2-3,CASTGQSTDTQYF,TGTGCCAGCACCGGACAGTCCACAGATACGCAGTATTTT
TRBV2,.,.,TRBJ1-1,CASSELNTEAFF,TGTGCCAGCAGTGAACTGAACACTGAAGCTTTCTTT
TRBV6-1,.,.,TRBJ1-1,CASRGSGTEAFF,TGTGCCAGCAGGGGGTCGGGCACTGAAGCTTTCTTT
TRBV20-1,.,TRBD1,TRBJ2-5,CSAGQEVTQYF,TGCAGTGCTGGACAGGAGGTGACCCAGTACTTC
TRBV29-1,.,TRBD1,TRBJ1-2,CSTAAGTGVGGYTF,TGCAGCACCGCCGCCGGGACAGGGGTAGGTGGCTACACCTTC
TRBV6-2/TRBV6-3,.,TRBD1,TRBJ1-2,CASSYRPGGSGYTF,TGTGCCAGCAGTTACCGGCCAGGGGGTAGCGGCTACACCTTC
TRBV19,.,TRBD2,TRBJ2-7,CASSITGGVSYEQYF,TGTGCCAGTAGTATTACTGGGGGGGTCTCCTACGAGCAGTACTTC
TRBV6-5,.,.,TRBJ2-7,CASSSLHRGHEQYF,TGTGCCAGCAGCAGTCTCCACCGGGGCCACGAGCAGTACTTC
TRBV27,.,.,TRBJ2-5,CASRRKETQYF,TGTGCCAGCAGACGTAAAGAGACCCAGTACTTC
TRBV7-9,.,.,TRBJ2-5,CASSYGAYQETQYF,TGTGCCAGCAGCTACGGGGCGTACCAAGAGACCCAGTACTTC
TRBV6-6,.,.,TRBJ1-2,CASSYSITGKGYTF,TGTGCCAGCAGTTACTCGATTACAGGGAAAGGCTACACCTTC
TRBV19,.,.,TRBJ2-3,CASSPTSVAWTQYF,TGTGCCAGTAGTCCCACCTCCGTGGCCTGGACGCAGTATTTT
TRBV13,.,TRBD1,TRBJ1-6,CASSRGQGGNSPLHF,TGTGCCAGCAGCAGGGGACAGGGAGGCAATTCACCCCTCCACTTT
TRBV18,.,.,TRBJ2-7,CASSPLNRDEQYF,TGTGCCAGCTCACCACTTAACAGGGACGAGCAGTACTTC
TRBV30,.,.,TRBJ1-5,CAWTSGLTSNQPQHF,TGTGCCTGGACTTCGGGGCTAACGAGCAATCAGCCCCAGCATTTT
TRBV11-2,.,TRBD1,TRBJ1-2,CASSLGQAYGYTF,TGTGCCAGCAGCCTGGGACAGGCCTATGGCTACACCTTC
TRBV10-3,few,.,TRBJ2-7,CAIKGDDSYEQYF,TGTGCCATCAAGGGCGACGACTCCTACGAGCAGTACTTC
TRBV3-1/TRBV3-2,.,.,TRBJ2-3,CASSQDGIGTDTQYF,TGTGCCAGCAGCCAAGACGGGATAGGCACAGATACGCAGTATTTT
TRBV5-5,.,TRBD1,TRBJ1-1,CASSLRQGAQGGTEAFF,TGTGCCAGCAGCTTGAGACAGGGGGCGCAAGGCGGCACTGAAGCTTTCTTT
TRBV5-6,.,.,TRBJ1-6,CASTEGSSYNSPLHF,TGTGCCAGCACTGAGGGGAGCTCCTATAATTCACCCCTCCACTTT
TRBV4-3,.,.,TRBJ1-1,CASSQKRGTEAFF,TGCGCCAGCAGCCAGAAAAGGGGAACTGAAGCTTTCTTT
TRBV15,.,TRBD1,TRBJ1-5,CATNLGGEPNQPQHF,TGTGCCACGAATCTAGGGGGCGAACCGAATCAGCCCCAGCATTTT
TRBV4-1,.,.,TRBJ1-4,CASSQDNSGVANEKLFF,TGCGCCAGCAGCCAAGATAATTCGGGGGTAGCTAATGAAAAACTGTTTTTT
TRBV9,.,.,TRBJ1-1,CASSVAANTEAFF,TGTGCCAGCAGCGTAGCAGCGAACACTGAAGCTTTCTTT
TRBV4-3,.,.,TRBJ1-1,CASSQDLSLNLNTEAFF,TGCGCCAGCAGCCAAGATCTTTCCCTAAACCTCAACACTGAAGCTTTCTTT
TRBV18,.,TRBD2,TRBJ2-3,CASSPGSAGVGMDTQYF,TGTGCCAGCTCACCAGGGTCCGCGGGGGTTGGAATGGATACGCAGTATTTT
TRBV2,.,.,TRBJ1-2,CAVRETYGYTF,TGTGCCGTTAGGGAGACCTATGGCTACACCTTC
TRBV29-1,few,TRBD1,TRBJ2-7,CSVGQGPSSYEQYF,TGCAGCGTGGGACAGGGGCCGAGCTCCTACGAGCAGTACTTC
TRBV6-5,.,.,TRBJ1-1,CASSLHTTGTKEAFF,TGTGCCAGCAGTCTTCATACGACAGGTACTAAGGAAGCTTTCTTT
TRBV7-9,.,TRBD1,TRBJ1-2,CASSLERGLNYGYTF,TGTGCCAGCAGCTTAGAAAGGGGGCTTAACTATGGCTACACCTTC
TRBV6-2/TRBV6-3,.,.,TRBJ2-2,CASSFRGLAAETGELFF,TGTGCCAGCAGTTTTCGAGGATTAGCGGCCGAGACCGGGGAGCTGTTTTTT
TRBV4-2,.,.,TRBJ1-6,CASSQDRAGNNSPLHF,TGTGCCAGCAGCCAAGATCGGGCAGGAAATAATTCACCCCTCCACTTT
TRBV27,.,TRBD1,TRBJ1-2,CASSSPSQGASGYTF,TGTGCCAGCAGTTCCCCCTCACAGGGGGCTTCTGGCTACACCTTC
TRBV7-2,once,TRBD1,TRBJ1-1,CASSAQTGGGTEAFF,TGTGCCAGCAGCGCCCAGACAGGGGGCGGCACTGAAGCTTTCTTT
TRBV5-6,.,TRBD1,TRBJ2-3,CASSRQGRQDTQYF,TGTGCCAGCAGCAGACAGGGGCGTCAAGATACGCAGTATTTT
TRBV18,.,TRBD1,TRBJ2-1,CASSPRRTGDNEQFF,TGTGCCAGCTCACCGCGGAGGACAGGGGACAATGAGCAGTTCTTC
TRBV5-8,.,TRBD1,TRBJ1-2,CASSLRQGPYGYTF,TGTGCCAGCAGCTTGAGACAGGGTCCCTATGGCTACACCTTC
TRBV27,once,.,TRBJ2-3,CASSFGTNGDTQYF,TGTGCCAGCAGTTTTGGGACAAATGGAGATACGCAGTATTTT
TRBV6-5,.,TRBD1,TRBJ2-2,CAGGQINTGELFF,TGTGCCGGGGGACAGATTAACACCGGGGAGCTGTTTTTT
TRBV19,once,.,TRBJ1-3,CASSRGWTGSGNTIYF,TGTGCCAGTAGCAGGGGATGGACGGGTTCTGGAAACACCATATATTTT
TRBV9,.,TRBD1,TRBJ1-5,CASSPSTGFSNQPQHF,TGTGCCAGCAGCCCGTCGACAGGGTTTAGCAATCAGCCCCAGCATTTT
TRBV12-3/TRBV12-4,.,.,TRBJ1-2,CASRRGGYGYTF,TGTGCCAGCAGGAGGGGAGGTTACGGCTACACCTTC
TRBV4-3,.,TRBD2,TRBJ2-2,CASSVRLAGGPGELFF,TGCGCCAGCAGCGTAAGACTAGCGGGGGGGCCCGGGGAGCTGTTTTTT